This T cell receptor beta chain was sequenced during a study of vaccination and CD4 T cells after COVID-19. The overall study: Cells received overlapping spike peptides from SARS-CoV-2, HCoV-NL63, HCoV-OC43 and HCoV-229E as stimulation.

The study sequenced cultured CD4+ T cell DNA using the Oncomine TCR Beta short-read assay. The template was genomic DNA from cultured CD4+ T cells. MiXCR was run by TCRdb on the PCR reads, yielding one entry per CDR3 protein. The repertoire holds 12,000 or so distinct CDR3 sequences, with 45% to 55% as singletons. The CDR3 consists of 11 residues. V lost 5 bases and J lost 3, with 8 bases in between. The germline gives CDR1 GTSNPN, CDR2 SVGIG (reference sequence). A single count supports this clonotype. Its specificity is unknown. Stated treatment: 10-day PBMC culture with coronavirus spike peptide pools or control peptides (ViraFEST assay). Scientists separated out CD4+ T cells through negative selection following 10 days in culture.

The clonotype was recovered from a human donor with COVID-19. The J gene is TRBJ2-7, the V gene TRBV30, with D uncertain. The sample was cultured CD4+ T cells from blood, taken after SARS-CoV-2 vaccination. The CDR3 DNA is TGTGCCTGGGGTACCAGCTACGAGCAGTACTTC. Translating it yields CAWGTSYEQYF.